This T cell receptor (beta chain) was identified during a study of blood T cell repertoires in COVID-19. TCRdb's table, derived via immunoSEQ multiplex PCR, lists solely in-frame clones and lacks some. The data show around 250,000 clones, about 84% seen once. CDR1 is MGHDK and CDR2 is SYGVNS in the germline V gene. The V and J ends lost 1 base and 5 bases, in that order; junction bases with no gene match: 8. This CDR3 comprises 16 residues. Sequencing was carried out using peripheral blood. The origin of this receptor is an elderly woman with COVID-19, enrolled during active disease. J is TRBJ1-1 and V is TRBV25-1, with 9 bases identical to TRBD1. The CDR3 DNA reads as TGTGCCAGCAGTGAATCCCGAGGGACAGGGTGGACTGAAGCTTTCTTT. This codes for CASSESRGTGWTEAFF.